The 24 T cell receptor beta chains in this list originate from one sample, sequenced in a study of T cells in Graves' hyperthyroidism and ophthalmopathy. Researchers amplified the TCR beta CDR3 regions from RNA transcripts. A set of HTBI primers served as the primers for a first-round RT-PCR of the TCR CDR3. TCRdb used MiXCR to reprocess the multiplex PCR reads, holding one entry per CDR3 protein. The table includes roughly 840,000 distinct CDR3 sequences, 35% to 45% detected once. Sequencing was performed on blood. These TCRs come from a man younger than 30 with Graves' hyperthyroidism.

This rearrangement joins TRBV7-9 to TRBJ1-4; TRBD1 matches at 9 bases. Per germline, CDR1 SEHNR and CDR2 FQNEAQ (reference sequence). The CDR3 sequence is 14 residues long. The J segment lost 8 bases and the V segment lost 5 bases, leaving 6 bases of the junction unmatched. CDR3 loop: CASSRDREKEKLFF. The CDR3 region has the DNA TGTGCCAGCAGCCGGGACAGGGAAAAAGAAAAACTGTTTTTT.

This clonotype was counted between two and nine times. V is TRBV6-6 and J is TRBJ2-2; D uncertain. V lost 2 bases and J 7 bases, leaving 14 bases between the germline ends. The CDR3 runs 15 residues. Germline V gene lookup returns CDR1 MNHNY and CDR2 SVGAGI (reference sequence). The CDR3 loop is CASSYPPAANGELFF. The CDR3 DNA reads TGTGCCAGCAGTTACCCCCCGGCGGCAAACGGGGAGCTGTTTTTT.

V gene TRBV19 combines with J gene TRBJ2-7; 7 bases align to TRBD2. The assigned J gene may be wrong: the sequence end matches TRBJ2-1 better. CDR3 length equals 14 residues. Germline CDR1 and CDR2: LNHDA and SQIVND (reference sequence). In DNA form, the CDR3 reads TGTGCCAGTAGCGGGGACTGGGGGGGCAATGAGCAGTTCTTC. Amino acid sequence: CASSGDWGGNEQFF.

The rearrangement uses TRBV20-1 and TRBJ1-1, with TRBD1 matching 9 bases. This CDR3 has 13 residues. The V segment lost 5 bases and the J segment 4 bases; nucleotides outside the gene matches: 5. CDR1 and CDR2 (germline): DFQATT, SNEGSKA (reference sequence). Here the CDR3 reads CSAWTGEGTEAFF. Written as DNA, the CDR3 is TGCAGTGCTTGGACAGGGGAGGGCACTGAAGCTTTCTTT.

The genes are TRBV5-5 and TRBJ1-5; tentatively, D is TRBD1 (6 bases). This CDR3 is 14 amino acids long. The V end lost 5 bases, the J end lost 4 bases, and 13 bases lay between the germline ends. The germline gives CDR1 SGHKS, CDR2 YYEKEE (reference sequence). The CDR3 nucleotides read TGTGCCAGCAGGAACGGGACATCTAATCAGCCCCAGCATTTT. Amino acids: CASRNGTSNQPQHF.

The chain is built from TRBV19 and TRBJ2-2, with D unclear. The V end was cut by 5 bases, the J end by 0 bases, with 10 bases between. CDR3 size: 15 residues. CDR1 is LNHDA and CDR2 is SQIVND in the germline V gene (reference sequence). CDR3 DNA: TGTGCCAGTAGTCCACAGATCGCGAACACCGGGGAGCTGTTTTTT. Translated, it gives CASSPQIANTGELFF. Supplemented by reference TRBV19 and TRBJ2-2, the full variable domain reads DGGITQSPKYLFRKEGQNVTLSCEQNLNHDAMYWYRQDPGQGLRLIYYSQIVNDFQKGDIAEGYSVSREKKESFPLTVTSAQKNPTAFYLCASSPQIANTGELFFGEGSRLTVL.

In its sample, this clonotype was seen many times. The rearrangement uses TRBV2 and TRBJ1-1, with a weak D call TRBD1 (6 bases). V was shortened by 3 bases and J by 5 bases, with 13 bases between the two germline ends. This CDR3 spans 14 amino acids. Germline loops: CDR1 SNHLY, CDR2 FYNNEI. Here the CDR3 reads CASSDHQGKTEAFF. CDR3 DNA: TGTGCCAGCAGTGATCACCAGGGGAAGACTGAAGCTTTCTTT.

V is TRBV9 and J is TRBJ2-2; D might be TRBD2 (6 bases). Germline CDR1 is SGDLS and CDR2 is YYNGEE. CDR3 size: 16 residues. V lost 4 bases and J lost 5, with 18 bases in between. CDR3 coding DNA: TGTGCCAGCAGCCCTCTCGGGGGTGGGCATACCGGGGAGCTGTTTTTT. It encodes CASSPLGGGHTGELFF.

The chain joins TRBV27 to TRBJ2-2; D is possibly TRBD1 or TRBD2 (5 bases each). The length of the CDR3 is 14 residues. CDR1 and CDR2 (germline): MNHEY, SMNVEV (reference sequence). The V end was cut by 3 bases, the J end by 7 bases, with 12 bases between. CDR3 nucleotide sequence: TGTGCCAGCAGTTTGGGGACGCATGGCGGGGAGCTGTTTTTT. As protein: CASSLGTHGGELFF.

The table lists this clonotype with many counts. V gene TRBV15 combines with J gene TRBJ1-5; 7 bases match TRBD1. The J segment lost 3 bases and the V segment lost 3 bases, leaving 5 bases of the junction unmatched. The germline V gene has CDR1 LNHNV and CDR2 YYDKDF (reference sequence). This CDR3 has 15 residues. The CDR3 loop is CATSSARGDNQPQHF. Written as DNA, the CDR3 is TGTGCCACCAGCAGTGCCAGGGGGGACAATCAGCCCCAGCATTTT.

This sequence joins TRBV6-5 and TRBJ1-1; 7 bases are shared with TRBD1. Germline V lookup: CDR1 MNHEY, CDR2 SVGAGI. This CDR3 is 13 amino acids long. V lost 5 bases, J lost 6 bases, and 6 bases stayed unmatched. For the CDR3, the DNA is TGTGCCAGCAGTGAGACAGGGTGGGCTGAAGCTTTCTTT. Its protein product is CASSETGWAEAFF.

Many counts were recorded for this clonotype. The rearrangement links TRBV2 to TRBJ1-3; D unclear. Germline V gene sequence: CDR1 SNHLY, CDR2 FYNNEI. V lost 5 bases and J 0 bases, leaving 11 bases between the germline ends. The CDR3 is 15 amino acids. In DNA, the CDR3 is TGTGCCAGCAGTCACGAACAATTCTCTGGAAACACCATATATTTT. This translates into CASSHEQFSGNTIYF.

V and J are TRBV7-2 and TRBJ1-3, with a possible D match to TRBD1 (5 bases). Germline CDR1 SGHTA, CDR2 FQGNSA. Trimming took 6 bases from V and 0 from J, leaving 15 bases between them. The CDR3 runs 16 residues. The CDR3 protein is CASSPGPADSGNTIYF. CDR3 coding DNA: TGTGCCAGCAGTCCGGGACCGGCTGACTCTGGAAACACCATATATTTT.

This clonotype was seen at least ten times. This chain connects TRBV20-1 to TRBJ2-5, with TRBD2 matching 15 bases. Per germline, CDR1 DFQATT and CDR2 SNEGSKA (reference sequence). J was trimmed by 7 bases and V by 5 bases; bases with no gene match: 5. The length of the CDR3 is 14 residues. DNA of the CDR3: TGCAGTGCTGGACTAGCGGGAGGGAGTGGGACCCAGTACTTC. Its protein product is CSAGLAGGSGTQYF.

Ten or more counts support this clonotype. The chain combines TRBV7-8 with TRBJ2-7; D may be TRBD1 or TRBD2 (6 bases each). This CDR3 comprises 13 residues. CDR1 is SGHVS and CDR2 is FQNEAQ in the germline V gene. Trimming removed 4 bases from V and 4 bases from J, with 11 bases in between. CDR3 DNA sequence: TGTGCCAGCAGCTCTACAGGGAGGTACGAGCAGTACTTC. Residues: CASSSTGRYEQYF.

This clonotype was found once. A junction boundary mismatches the germline segment, possibly from a read error. The rearrangement joins TRBV4-1 to TRBJ2-7, with unresolved D. The CDR3 totals 12 residues. Looked up from germline, CDR1 is MGHRA and CDR2 is YSYEKL. CDR3 amino acids: CASSNLLTEQYF. Written as DNA, the CDR3 is TGTGCCAGCAGCAATCTACTGACTGAGCAGTACTTC.

The CDR3 nucleotides read TGTGCCACCAGTTTAGTGGGGCAGGGTATCGAGCCCCAGCATTTT. Encoded protein: CATSLVGQGIEPQHF. The chain joins TRBV24-1 to TRBJ1-5; tentative D call: TRBD1 (5 bases). V was clipped by 6 bases and J by 8 bases, with 19 bases between them. CDR3 length: 15 residues. Germline V lookup: CDR1 KGHDR, CDR2 SFDVKD.

This clonotype appeared a single time. The chain employs TRBV7-9 and TRBJ2-1; D might be TRBD1 (6 bases). With 2 bases removed from V and 2 bases from J, the gap between germline ends came to 13 bases. The CDR3 extends over 16 amino acids. From germline, CDR1 is SEHNR and CDR2 FQNEAQ (reference sequence). This CDR3 is CASSLRDRIPYNEQFF. CDR3 DNA: TGTGCCAGCAGCTTACGCGACAGGATCCCCTACAATGAGCAGTTCTTC.

This clonotype was seen at least ten times. This rearrangement joins TRBV6-1 to TRBJ1-5; D might be TRBD1 (5 bases). The germline V and J ends were trimmed by 11 bases and 2 bases, with 13 bases remaining between them. The CDR3 covers 13 residues. CDR1 is MNHNS and CDR2 is SASEGT in the germline V gene. The CDR3 DNA is TGTGCCGGGACCACCGGCGGCAATCAGCCCCAGCATTTT. Translated: CAGTTGGNQPQHF.

This clonotype was observed a handful of times. This chain uses TRBV9 with TRBJ2-7; tentatively, D is TRBD1 or TRBD2 (5 bases each). From germline, CDR1 is SGDLS and CDR2 YYNGEE. The CDR3 runs 15 residues. The germline V and J ends were trimmed by 3 bases and 3 bases, with 16 bases remaining between them. The CDR3 DNA sequence: TGTGCCAGCAGCGCACGCGAGGGGCCACACTACGAGCAGTACTTC. Protein product: CASSAREGPHYEQYF.

This clonotype was recorded many times. This chain connects TRBV20-1 to TRBJ1-2; 12 bases map to TRBD1. Germline V lookup: CDR1 DFQATT, CDR2 SNEGSKA (reference sequence). This CDR3 is built from 14 residues. J lost 6 bases, V lost 3 bases, and 5 bases had no gene match. CDR3: CSASPGTGGHGYTF. CDR3 coding DNA: TGCAGTGCTAGCCCTGGGACAGGGGGCCATGGCTACACCTTC.

V is TRBV6-5 and J is TRBJ1-2; 8 nucleotides agree with TRBD1. This CDR3 is 15 amino acids long. CDR1 and CDR2 from the germline V gene are MNHEY and SVGAGI. After removal of 4 bases from V and 4 bases from J, the junction contained 8 bases not matched to a gene. CDR3 loop: CASSLASGGSYGYTF. CDR3 DNA sequence: TGTGCCAGCAGTTTAGCGTCAGGGGGCAGCTATGGCTACACCTTC.

This clonotype was counted a few times. The rearrangement joins TRBV11-2 to TRBJ2-7; D might be TRBD1 or TRBD2, each matching 6 bases. Germline CDR1 and CDR2: SGHAT and FQNNGV. CDR3 length equals 15 residues. V was cut by 3 bases and J by 5 bases, with 17 bases left in between. CDR3 coding DNA: TGTGCCAGCAGCTTTGTATCCAGGGGAGGTGACGAGCAGTACTTC. It translates to CASSFVSRGGDEQYF.

Comment on this clonotype: A much larger clone differs by one base, so this may be a read error. This rearrangement joins TRBV11-2 to TRBJ2-7, with 7 bases fitting TRBD2. The CDR3 runs to 13 residues. Looked up from germline, CDR1 is SGHAT and CDR2 is FQNNGV. The chain's CDR3 is CAGRPGGGSGQYF. The CDR3 coding sequence is TGTGCCGGCAGGCCCGGGGGAGGGTCGGGGCAGTACTTC.